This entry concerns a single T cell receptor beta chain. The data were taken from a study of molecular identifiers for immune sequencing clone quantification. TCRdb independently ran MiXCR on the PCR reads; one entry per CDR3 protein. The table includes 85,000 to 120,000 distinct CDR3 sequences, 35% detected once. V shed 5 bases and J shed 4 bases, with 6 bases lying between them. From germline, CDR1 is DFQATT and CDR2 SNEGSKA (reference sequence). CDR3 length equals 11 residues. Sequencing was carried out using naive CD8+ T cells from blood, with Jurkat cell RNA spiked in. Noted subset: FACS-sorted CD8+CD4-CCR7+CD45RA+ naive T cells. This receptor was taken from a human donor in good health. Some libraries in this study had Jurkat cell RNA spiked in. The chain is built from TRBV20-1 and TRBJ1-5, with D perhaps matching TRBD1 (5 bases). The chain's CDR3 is CSASGNQPQHF. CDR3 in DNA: TGCAGTGCTTCAGGGAATCAGCCCCAGCATTTT.